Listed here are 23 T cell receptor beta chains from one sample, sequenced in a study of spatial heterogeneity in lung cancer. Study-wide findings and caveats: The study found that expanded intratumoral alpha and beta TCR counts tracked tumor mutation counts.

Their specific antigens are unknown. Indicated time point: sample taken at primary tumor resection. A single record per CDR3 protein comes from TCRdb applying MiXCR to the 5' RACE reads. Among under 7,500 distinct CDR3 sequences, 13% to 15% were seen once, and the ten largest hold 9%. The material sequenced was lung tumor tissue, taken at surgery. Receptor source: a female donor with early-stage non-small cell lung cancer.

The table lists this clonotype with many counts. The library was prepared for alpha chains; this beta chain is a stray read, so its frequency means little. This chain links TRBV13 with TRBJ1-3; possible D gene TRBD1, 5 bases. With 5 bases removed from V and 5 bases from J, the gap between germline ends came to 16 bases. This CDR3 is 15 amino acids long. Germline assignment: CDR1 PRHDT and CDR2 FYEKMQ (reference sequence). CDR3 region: CASSPRQGWRNTIYF. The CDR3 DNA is TGTGCCAGCAGCCCTCGTCAGGGTTGGCGAAACACCATATATTTT.

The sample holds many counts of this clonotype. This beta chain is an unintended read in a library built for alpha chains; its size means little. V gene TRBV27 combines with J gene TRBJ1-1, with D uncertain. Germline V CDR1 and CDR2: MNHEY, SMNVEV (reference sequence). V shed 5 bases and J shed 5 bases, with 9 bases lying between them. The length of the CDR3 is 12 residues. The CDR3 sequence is CASSKGWTEAFF. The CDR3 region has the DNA TGTGCCAGCAGTAAAGGTTGGACTGAAGCTTTCTTT.

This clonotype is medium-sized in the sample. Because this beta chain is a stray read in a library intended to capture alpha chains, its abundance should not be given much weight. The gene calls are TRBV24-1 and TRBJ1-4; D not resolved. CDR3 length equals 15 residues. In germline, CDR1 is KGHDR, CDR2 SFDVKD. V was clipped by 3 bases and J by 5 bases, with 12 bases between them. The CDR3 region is CATSDHYRRNEKLFF. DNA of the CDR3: TGTGCCACCAGTGATCACTACAGAAGAAATGAAAAACTGTTTTTT.

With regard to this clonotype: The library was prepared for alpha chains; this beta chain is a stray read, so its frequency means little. The CDR3 DNA is TGTGCCACTCGGACTAGCGGGGGGTACAATGAGCAGTTCTTC. Protein: CATRTSGGYNEQFF. This chain links TRBV6-2 or TRBV6-3 with TRBJ2-1; 14 positions agree with TRBD2. Germline V gene sequence: CDR1 MNHEY, CDR2 SVGEGT. With 10 bases clipped from V and 4 bases from J, the junction kept 3 bases outside the gene matches. There are 14 residues in the CDR3.

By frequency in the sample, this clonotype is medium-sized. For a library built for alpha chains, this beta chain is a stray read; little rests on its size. This chain's CDR3 is CASSQDRATASQKADTQYF. CDR3 nucleotides: TGTGCCAGCAGCCAAGATAGGGCGACGGCTAGCCAGAAGGCGGATACGCAGTATTTT. The chain is built from TRBV4-2 and TRBJ2-3; D is perhaps TRBD2 (5 bases). Trimming removed 0 bases at V and 6 bases at J, with 25 bases between. Per germline, CDR1 LGHNA and CDR2 YNFKEQ. The CDR3 extends over 19 amino acids.

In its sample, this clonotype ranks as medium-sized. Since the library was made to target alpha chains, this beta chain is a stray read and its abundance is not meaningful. CDR3 nucleotide sequence: TGCGCCAGCAGCTTTTCGAATGAGCAGTTCTTC. It encodes CASSFSNEQFF. The gene calls are TRBV5-1 and TRBJ2-1; D is ambiguous. The CDR3 spans 11 residues. The V end was cut by 2 bases, the J end by 7 bases, with 4 bases between. Germline V gives CDR1 SGHRS, CDR2 YFSETQ.

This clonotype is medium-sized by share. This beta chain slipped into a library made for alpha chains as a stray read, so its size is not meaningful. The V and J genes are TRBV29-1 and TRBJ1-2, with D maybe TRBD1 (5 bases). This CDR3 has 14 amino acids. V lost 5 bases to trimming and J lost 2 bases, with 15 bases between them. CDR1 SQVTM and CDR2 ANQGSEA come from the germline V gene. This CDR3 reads CSVKFGQGNYGYTF. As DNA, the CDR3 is TGCAGCGTTAAGTTTGGGCAGGGCAACTATGGCTACACCTTC. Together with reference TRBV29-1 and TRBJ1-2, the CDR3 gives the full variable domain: SAVISQKPSRDICQRGTSLTIQCQVDSQVTMMFWYRQQPGQSLTLIATANQGSEATYESGFVIDKFPISRPNLTFSTLTVSNMSPEDSSIYLCSVKFGQGNYGYTFGSGTRLTVV.

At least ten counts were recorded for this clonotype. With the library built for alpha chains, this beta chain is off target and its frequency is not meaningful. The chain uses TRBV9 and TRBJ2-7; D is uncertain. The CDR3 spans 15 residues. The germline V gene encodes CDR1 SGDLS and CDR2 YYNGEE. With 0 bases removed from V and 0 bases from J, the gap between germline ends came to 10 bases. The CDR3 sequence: CASSVGLQSSYEQYF. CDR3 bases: TGTGCCAGCAGCGTAGGCCTACAGAGCTCCTACGAGCAGTACTTC. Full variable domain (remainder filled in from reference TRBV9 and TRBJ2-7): DSGVTQTPKHLITATGQRVTLRCSPRSGDLSVYWYQQSLDQGLQFLIQYYNGEERAKGNILERFSAQQFPDLHSELNLSSLELGDSALYFCASSVGLQSSYEQYFGPGTRLTVT.

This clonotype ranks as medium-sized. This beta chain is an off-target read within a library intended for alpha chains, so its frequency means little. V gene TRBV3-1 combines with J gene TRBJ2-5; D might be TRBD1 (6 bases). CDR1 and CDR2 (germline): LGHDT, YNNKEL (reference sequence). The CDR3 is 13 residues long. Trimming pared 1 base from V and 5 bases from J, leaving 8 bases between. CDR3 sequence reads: CASSQAGAETQYF. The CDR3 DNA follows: TGTGCCAGCAGCCAAGCAGGGGCGGAGACCCAGTACTTC.

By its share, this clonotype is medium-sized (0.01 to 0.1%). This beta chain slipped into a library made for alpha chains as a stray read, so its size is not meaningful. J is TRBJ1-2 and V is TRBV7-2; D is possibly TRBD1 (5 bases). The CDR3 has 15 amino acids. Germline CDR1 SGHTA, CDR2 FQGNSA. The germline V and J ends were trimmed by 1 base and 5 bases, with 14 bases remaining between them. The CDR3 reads CASSLGQQVFYGYTF. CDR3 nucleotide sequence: TGTGCCAGCAGCTTAGGACAACAGGTCTTTTATGGCTACACCTTC.

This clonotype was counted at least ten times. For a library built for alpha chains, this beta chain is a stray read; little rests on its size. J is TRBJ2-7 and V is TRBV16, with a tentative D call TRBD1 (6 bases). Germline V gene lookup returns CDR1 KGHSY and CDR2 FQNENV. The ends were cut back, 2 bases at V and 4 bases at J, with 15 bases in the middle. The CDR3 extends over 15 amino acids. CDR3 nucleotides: TGTGCCAGCAGCCAACTCTGGACAGATAGTTACGAGCAGTACTTC. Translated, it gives CASSQLWTDSYEQYF.

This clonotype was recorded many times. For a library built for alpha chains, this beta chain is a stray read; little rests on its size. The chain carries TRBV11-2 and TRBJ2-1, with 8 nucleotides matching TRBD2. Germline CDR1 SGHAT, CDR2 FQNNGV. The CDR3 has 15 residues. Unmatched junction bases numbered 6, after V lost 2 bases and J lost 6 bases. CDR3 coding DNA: TGTGCCAGCAGCTTAAGTCCGGGGGGGCCCAATGAGCAGTTCTTC. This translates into CASSLSPGGPNEQFF.

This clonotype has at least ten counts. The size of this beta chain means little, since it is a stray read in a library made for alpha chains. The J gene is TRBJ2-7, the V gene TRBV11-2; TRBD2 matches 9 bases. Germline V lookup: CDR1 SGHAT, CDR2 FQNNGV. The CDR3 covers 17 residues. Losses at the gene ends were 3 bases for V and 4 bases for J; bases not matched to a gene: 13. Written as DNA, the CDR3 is TGTGCCAGCAGCTTGGGGATAGCGGGGGCCCTAGTTTACGAGCAGTACTTC. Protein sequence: CASSLGIAGALVYEQYF.

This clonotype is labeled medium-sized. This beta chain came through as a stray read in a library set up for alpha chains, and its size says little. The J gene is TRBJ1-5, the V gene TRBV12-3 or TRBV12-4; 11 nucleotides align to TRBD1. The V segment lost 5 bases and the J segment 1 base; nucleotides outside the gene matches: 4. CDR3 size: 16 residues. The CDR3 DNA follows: TGTGCCAGCAGTGCCCGGGACAGGGGGAGCAATCAGCCCCAGCATTTT. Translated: CASSARDRGSNQPQHF.

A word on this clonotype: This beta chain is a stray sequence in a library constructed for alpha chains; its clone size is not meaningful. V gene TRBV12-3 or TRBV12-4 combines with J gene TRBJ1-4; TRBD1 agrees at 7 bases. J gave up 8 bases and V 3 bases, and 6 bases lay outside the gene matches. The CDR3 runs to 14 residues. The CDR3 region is CASSLQGGREKLFF. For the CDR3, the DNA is TGTGCCAGCAGTTTGCAGGGGGGAAGAGAAAAACTGTTTTTT.

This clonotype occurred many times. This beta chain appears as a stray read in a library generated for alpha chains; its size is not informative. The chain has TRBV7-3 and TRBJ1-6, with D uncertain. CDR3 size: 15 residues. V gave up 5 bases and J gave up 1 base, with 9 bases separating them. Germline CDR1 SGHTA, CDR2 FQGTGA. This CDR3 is CASSTHGSYNSPLHF. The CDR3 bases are TGTGCCAGCAGCACCCACGGATCCTATAATTCACCCCTCCACTTT.

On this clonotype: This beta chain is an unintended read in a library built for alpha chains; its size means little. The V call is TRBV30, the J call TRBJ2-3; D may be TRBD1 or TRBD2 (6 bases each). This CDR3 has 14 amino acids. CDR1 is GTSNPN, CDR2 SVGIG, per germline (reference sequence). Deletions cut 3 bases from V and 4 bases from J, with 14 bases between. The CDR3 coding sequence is TGTGCCTGGAGCGGGGGCGGAGGGGCAGATACGCAGTATTTT. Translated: CAWSGGGGADTQYF.

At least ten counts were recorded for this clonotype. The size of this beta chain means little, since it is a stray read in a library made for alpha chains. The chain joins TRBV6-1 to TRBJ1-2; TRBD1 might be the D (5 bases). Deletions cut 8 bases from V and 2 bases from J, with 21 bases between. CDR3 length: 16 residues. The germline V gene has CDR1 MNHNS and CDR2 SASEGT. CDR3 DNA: TGTGCCAGCGGACCGACCGGGACCTTTAGGAACTATGGCTACACCTTC. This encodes CASGPTGTFRNYGYTF.

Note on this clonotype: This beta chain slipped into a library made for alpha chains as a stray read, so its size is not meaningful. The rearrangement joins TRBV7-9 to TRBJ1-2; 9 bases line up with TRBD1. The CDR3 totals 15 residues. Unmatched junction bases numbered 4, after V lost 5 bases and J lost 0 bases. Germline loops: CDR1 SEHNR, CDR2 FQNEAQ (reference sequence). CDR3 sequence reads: CASSRTGVANYGYTF. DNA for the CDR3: TGTGCCAGCAGCCGGACAGGGGTTGCTAACTATGGCTACACCTTC.

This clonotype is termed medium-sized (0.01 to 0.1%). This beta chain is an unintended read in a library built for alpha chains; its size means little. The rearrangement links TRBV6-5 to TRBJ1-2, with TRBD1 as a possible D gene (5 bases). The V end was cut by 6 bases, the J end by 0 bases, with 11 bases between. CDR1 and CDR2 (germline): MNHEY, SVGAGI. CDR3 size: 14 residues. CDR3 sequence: CASSLRDSNYGYTF. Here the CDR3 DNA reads TGTGCCAGCAGCCTCAGGGATTCTAACTATGGCTACACCTTC.

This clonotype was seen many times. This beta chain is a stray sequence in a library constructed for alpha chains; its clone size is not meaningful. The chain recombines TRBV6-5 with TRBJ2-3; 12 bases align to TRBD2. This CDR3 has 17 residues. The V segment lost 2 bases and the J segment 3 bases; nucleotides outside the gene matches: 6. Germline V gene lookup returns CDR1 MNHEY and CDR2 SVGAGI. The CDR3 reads CASSYGSTSGGTDTQYF. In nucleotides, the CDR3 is TGTGCCAGCAGTTACGGATCAACTAGCGGGGGGACAGATACGCAGTATTTT.

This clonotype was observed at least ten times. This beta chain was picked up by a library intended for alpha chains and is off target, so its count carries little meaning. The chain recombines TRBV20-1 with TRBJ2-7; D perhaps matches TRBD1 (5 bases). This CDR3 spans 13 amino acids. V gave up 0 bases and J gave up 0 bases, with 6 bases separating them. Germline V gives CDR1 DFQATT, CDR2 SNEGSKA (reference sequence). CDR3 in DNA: TGCAGTGCTAGAGACAGGGTCTCCTACGAGCAGTACTTC. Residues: CSARDRVSYEQYF.

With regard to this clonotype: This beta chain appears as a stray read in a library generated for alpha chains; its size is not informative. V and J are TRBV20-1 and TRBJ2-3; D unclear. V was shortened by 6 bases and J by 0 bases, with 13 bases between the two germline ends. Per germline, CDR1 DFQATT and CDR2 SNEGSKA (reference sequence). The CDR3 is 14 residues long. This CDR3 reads CSAPRPESTDTQYF. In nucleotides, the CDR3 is TGCAGTGCCCCCCGGCCCGAGAGCACAGATACGCAGTATTTT.